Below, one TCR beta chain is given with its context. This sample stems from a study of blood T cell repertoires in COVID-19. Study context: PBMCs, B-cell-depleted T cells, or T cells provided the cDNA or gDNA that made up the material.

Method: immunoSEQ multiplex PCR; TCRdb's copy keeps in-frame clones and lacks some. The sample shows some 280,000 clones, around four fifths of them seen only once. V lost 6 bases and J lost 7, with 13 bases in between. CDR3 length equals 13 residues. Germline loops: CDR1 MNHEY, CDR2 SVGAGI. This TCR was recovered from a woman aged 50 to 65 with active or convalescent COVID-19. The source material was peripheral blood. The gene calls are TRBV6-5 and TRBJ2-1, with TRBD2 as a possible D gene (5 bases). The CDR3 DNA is TGTGCCAGCAGCTCATTCGAGGGAAATGAGCAGTTCTTC. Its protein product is CASSSFEGNEQFF.